A selection of T cell receptor beta chains follows, all from one sample in a study of blood T cell repertoires in COVID-19. Profiled with immunoSEQ multiplex PCR; TCRdb holds only in-frame clones, not every one. Altogether some 200,000 clones are present, 75% to 85% being singletons, with the ten largest covering roughly 11%. Input material: peripheral blood. The receptors were gathered from a woman aged 40-49 years with COVID-19, enrolled during active disease. Each CDR3 is given with its conserved first and last residue.

cdr3_length,j_call,v_call,cdr3_aa
14,TRBJ2-1,TRBV7-9,CASHGLAGPDEQFF
14,TRBJ2-1,TRBV7-9,CASSLETSANEQFF
17,TRBJ2-1,TRBV7-8,CASSLGPEQGPAFEQFF
15,TRBJ2-7,TRBV7-2,CASSQAGTGIYEQYF
16,TRBJ2-1,TRBV4-1,CASSPIPGLASNEQFF
14,TRBJ1-1,TRBV7-3,CASSSSGADTEAFF
13,TRBJ1-1,TRBV27,CASKSQAWTEAFF
14,TRBJ2-1,TRBV5-4,CASSSEPGNNEQFF
11,TRBJ1-1,TRBV6-5,CASSYRGLAFF
16,TRBJ2-3,TRBV10-1,CASSEPAGSCTDTQYF
15,TRBJ2-1,TRBV5-1,CASSFGTSGLGEQFF
12,TRBJ2-4,TRBV5-1,CASNGPDSFQYF
13,TRBJ2-5,TRBV7-3,CASSLEGGETQYF
15,TRBJ1-1,TRBV4-1,CASSQESQMNTEAFF
12,TRBJ2-2,TRBV5-8,CASRQGPGELFF
15,TRBJ1-1,TRBV3-1/TRBV3-2,CASSQDVARVTEAFF
17,TRBJ2-3,TRBV11-2,CASSLGGLASRPDTQYF
13,TRBJ1-4,TRBV19,CASKQDGGEKLFF